This is a list of T cell receptor beta chains from one sample in a study of shared clonotypes between healthy human individuals. Profiled with immunoSEQ multiplex PCR; TCRdb holds only in-frame clones, not every one. The sample has millions of clones; around 90% are singletons. The sample comprised naive CD4+ T cells sorted from blood. The receptors originated from a man younger than 35 in good health. Each CDR3 is given with its conserved first and last residue. The order of the fields is J gene, V gene, CDR3 length, CDR3 protein.

J gene: TRBJ1-4; V gene: TRBV2; CDR3 length: 12; CDR3 protein: CASRGQLWELFF
J gene: .; V gene: TRBV6-5; CDR3 length: 15; CDR3 protein: CATSGEWGRTHEQYF
J gene: TRBJ2-5; V gene: TRBV2; CDR3 length: 15; CDR3 protein: CASSASGVYQETQYF
J gene: TRBJ1-6; V gene: TRBV7-2; CDR3 length: 14; CDR3 protein: CASSPNRDGSPLHF
J gene: TRBJ2-7; V gene: TRBV9; CDR3 length: 15; CDR3 protein: CASSVGTGKTYEQYF
J gene: TRBJ2-7; V gene: TRBV6-5; CDR3 length: 13; CDR3 protein: CASSPGHNYEQYF
J gene: TRBJ2-2; V gene: TRBV10-3; CDR3 length: 16; CDR3 protein: CAISEAYRLGTGELFF
J gene: TRBJ2-7; V gene: TRBV29-1; CDR3 length: 13; CDR3 protein: CSVPWAEYGEQYF
J gene: TRBJ1-3; V gene: TRBV6-1; CDR3 length: 14; CDR3 protein: CASFLNQWRNTIYF
J gene: TRBJ2-7; V gene: TRBV5-1; CDR3 length: 14; CDR3 protein: CASSILTGGHEQYF
J gene: TRBJ2-1; V gene: TRBV5-6; CDR3 length: 15; CDR3 protein: CASSLEGRRGQEQFF
J gene: TRBJ1-2; V gene: TRBV6-5; CDR3 length: 14; CDR3 protein: CASSYGTRNYGYTF
J gene: TRBJ2-7; V gene: TRBV28; CDR3 length: 12; CDR3 protein: CASSFLAAEQYF
J gene: TRBJ1-5; V gene: TRBV10-3; CDR3 length: 14; CDR3 protein: CAVRTGEGNQPQHF
J gene: TRBJ2-7; V gene: TRBV7-2; CDR3 length: 16; CDR3 protein: CASSFIKTRQTYEQYF
J gene: TRBJ1-1; V gene: TRBV10-3; CDR3 length: 13; CDR3 protein: CAISVPPGQNAFF
J gene: TRBJ2-1; V gene: TRBV10-3; CDR3 length: 15; CDR3 protein: CAIRRLAGDYNEQFF
J gene: TRBJ2-1; V gene: TRBV27; CDR3 length: 16; CDR3 protein: CASSLVGLAENNEQFF
J gene: TRBJ1-4; V gene: TRBV2; CDR3 length: 15; CDR3 protein: CASSGGGGYNEKLFF
J gene: TRBJ2-7; V gene: TRBV5-4; CDR3 length: 14; CDR3 protein: CASSSRTGKSEQYF
J gene: TRBJ1-1; V gene: TRBV29-1; CDR3 length: 13; CDR3 protein: CSVGQGARTEAFF
J gene: TRBJ1-1; V gene: TRBV2; CDR3 length: 15; CDR3 protein: CASSAHGRGNTEAFF
J gene: TRBJ2-1; V gene: TRBV9; CDR3 length: 14; CDR3 protein: CASSGGRAHNEQFF
J gene: TRBJ1-4; V gene: TRBV11-2; CDR3 length: 15; CDR3 protein: CASSLDPGEGEKLFF
J gene: TRBJ1-1; V gene: TRBV28; CDR3 length: 14; CDR3 protein: CASIEGGGATEAFF
J gene: TRBJ1-2; V gene: TRBV28; CDR3 length: 13; CDR3 protein: CASSLNQGYGYTF
J gene: TRBJ2-7; V gene: TRBV11-2; CDR3 length: 14; CDR3 protein: CASSYGRVPHEQYF
J gene: TRBJ2-5; V gene: TRBV5-4; CDR3 length: 15; CDR3 protein: CASAPTSAGGETQYF
J gene: TRBJ2-3; V gene: TRBV25-1; CDR3 length: 14; CDR3 protein: CASSGHTSTDTQYF
J gene: TRBJ1-5; V gene: TRBV6-1; CDR3 length: 11; CDR3 protein: CASSGTQPQHF
J gene: TRBJ2-7; V gene: TRBV10-1; CDR3 length: 13; CDR3 protein: CASSEGGNYEQYF
J gene: TRBJ2-2; V gene: TRBV2; CDR3 length: 12; CDR3 protein: CASSEQGRELFF
J gene: TRBJ1-2; V gene: TRBV28; CDR3 length: 14; CDR3 protein: CASSSQARPYGYTF
J gene: TRBJ2-7; V gene: TRBV6-1; CDR3 length: 16; CDR3 protein: CASSETGIWVQDEQYF
J gene: TRBJ2-7; V gene: TRBV28; CDR3 length: 12; CDR3 protein: CASRVIGYEQYF
J gene: TRBJ1-2; V gene: TRBV10-3; CDR3 length: 14; CDR3 protein: CAISEGQGSYGYTF
J gene: TRBJ1-3; V gene: TRBV7-2; CDR3 length: 16; CDR3 protein: CASSPPNGVSSNTIYF
J gene: TRBJ1-1; V gene: TRBV5-1; CDR3 length: 14; CDR3 protein: CASSLGSVNTEAFF
J gene: TRBJ2-2; V gene: TRBV10-3; CDR3 length: 15; CDR3 protein: CAISDINRDTGELFF
J gene: TRBJ2-3; V gene: TRBV19; CDR3 length: 15; CDR3 protein: CASSDRGKDADTQYF